This T cell receptor (beta chain) was recovered during a study of blood T cell repertoires in COVID-19. Study as a whole: T cells, B-cell-depleted T cells, or PBMCs provided the cDNA or gDNA that served as material.

TCRdb keeps only in-frame clones here, not all; method: immunoSEQ multiplex PCR. The profile covers 250,000 to 350,000 clones, with 80% to 90% appearing a single time and over 5.5% taken by the ten largest. The receptor was derived from a woman between 50 and 59 years old with COVID-19, enrolled during active disease. The sample was peripheral blood.

The CDR3 here is CAWSVWGSRNTEAFF. CDR3 sequence (DNA): TGTGCCTGGAGTGTATGGGGCAGCAGGAACACTGAAGCTTTCTTT. This chain joins TRBV30 and TRBJ1-1; a weak D match, TRBD1 (5 bases). From germline, CDR1 is GTSNPN and CDR2 SVGIG (reference sequence). The CDR3 consists of 15 residues. The V end was cut by 0 bases, the J end by 1 base, with 12 bases between.